These T cell receptor beta chains were read from a single sample in a study of blood T cell repertoires in COVID-19. Method: immunoSEQ multiplex PCR; TCRdb's copy keeps in-frame clones and lacks some. This table has some 68,000 clones, about 90% appearing once. Sequenced: peripheral blood. The receptors were sampled from a man aged 45-65 years with COVID-19, enrolled during active disease. The CDR3 runs from the conserved cysteine through the conserved F or W. A D gene is named only where the DNA matches it firmly. Some rows mark clone size as missing; the rest say once, few, many or name a class of expanded clone.

>-|TRBV6-6|15|TRBJ2-2|-
CASSYSTEEAGELFF
TGTGCCAGCAGTTACTCTACGGAGGAGGCCGGGGAGCTGTTTTTT
>TRBD2|TRBV28|16|TRBJ2-5|-
CASSAPGTSGRETQYF
TGTGCCAGCAGTGCCCCCGGGACTAGCGGGCGGGAGACCCAGTACTTC
>-|TRBV12-3/TRBV12-4|12|TRBJ1-2|-
CASSFGIYGYTF
TGTGCCAGCAGTTTCGGTATCTATGGCTACACCTTC
>-|TRBV19|14|TRBJ2-7|-
CASTKTRSSYEQYF
TGTGCCAGTACCAAAACAAGGAGCTCCTACGAGCAGTACTTC
>TRBD1|TRBV4-1|16|TRBJ2-1|-
CASSRGQGTTYNEQFF
TGCGCCAGCAGCCGGGGACAGGGTACCACCTACAATGAGCAGTTCTTC
>-|TRBV6-5|13|TRBJ2-7|-
CASSQQGTGEQYF
TGTGCCAGCAGTCAACAGGGGACTGGCGAGCAGTACTTC
>TRBD1|TRBV5-1|15|TRBJ1-2|-
CASSSPDRAVGGYTF
TGCGCCAGCAGCTCCCCAGACAGGGCGGTTGGCGGCTACACCTTC
>-|TRBV30|15|TRBJ2-3|-
CAWSVLAGLTDTQYF
TGTGCCTGGAGTGTACTGGCGGGGCTCACAGATACGCAGTATTTT
>TRBD1|TRBV29-1|12|TRBJ1-2|-
CSARDRDYGYTF
TGCAGCGCCCGCGACAGGGACTATGGCTACACCTTC
>-|TRBV7-8|15|TRBJ1-1|-
CASSSAHFRGTEAFF
TGTGCCAGCAGCTCAGCCCACTTTCGGGGCACTGAAGCTTTCTTT
>TRBD2|TRBV7-9|19|TRBJ2-1|-
CASSSLGAKGLAAYNEQFF
TGTGCCAGCAGCTCCCTCGGAGCCAAGGGACTAGCGGCCTACAATGAGCAGTTCTTC
>TRBD1|TRBV9|15|TRBJ1-1|-
CASSSEGQPNTEAFF
TGTGCCAGCAGCTCCGAGGGACAGCCTAACACTGAAGCTTTCTTT
>TRBD1|TRBV5-1|14|TRBJ1-4|-
CASSPGTEGEKLFF
TGCGCCAGCAGCCCCGGGACAGAGGGTGAAAAACTGTTTTTT
>TRBD2|TRBV5-4|14|TRBJ2-4|-
CASTLAGAENIQYF
TGTGCCAGTACCCTGGCGGGAGCGGAAAACATTCAGTACTTC
>TRBD1|TRBV12-3/TRBV12-4|12|TRBJ2-2|-
CASKGAGGELFF
TGTGCCAGCAAGGGGGCGGGCGGGGAGCTGTTTTTT
>TRBD1|TRBV15|16|TRBJ1-5|-
CATSRGQGRRNQPQHF
TGTGCCACCAGCAGAGGACAGGGGAGACGCAATCAGCCCCAGCATTTT
>-|TRBV10-3|15|TRBJ2-1|-
CAISESEGDGNEQFF
TGTGCCATCAGTGAGTCGGAAGGGGATGGCAATGAGCAGTTCTTC
>TRBD2|TRBV5-1|17|TRBJ2-1|-
CASSLTARGRVYNEQFF
TGCGCCAGCAGCCTCACGGCGCGAGGGAGGGTTTACAATGAGCAGTTCTTC
>TRBD2|TRBV6-1|15|TRBJ2-3|-
CASSELAGGPDTQYF
TGTGCCAGCAGTGAACTAGCGGGAGGGCCGGATACGCAGTATTTT
>-|TRBV5-1|13|TRBJ1-1|-
CASSLYSNTEAFF
TGCGCCAGCAGCTTGTACTCGAACACTGAAGCTTTCTTT
>-|TRBV21-1|14|TRBJ1-6|-
CASSPFGLGSPLHF
-
>-|TRBV6-5|14|TRBJ1-5|-
CASSYGLEGQPQHF
TGTGCCAGCAGTTACGGACTGGAGGGTCAGCCCCAGCATTTT
>TRBD2|TRBV19|16|TRBJ2-3|-
CASSTRLAGVPDTQYF
TGTGCCAGTAGTACTCGACTAGCGGGAGTCCCAGATACGCAGTATTTT
>TRBD1|TRBV2|16|TRBJ2-2|-
CASSTHLDRATGELFF
TGTGCCAGCAGTACACACCTTGACAGGGCTACCGGGGAGCTGTTTTTT
>TRBD1|TRBV4-3|16|TRBJ2-7|-
CASSRSTQGARYEQYF
TGCGCCAGCAGCCGCTCCACTCAGGGGGCGCGCTACGAGCAGTACTTC
>TRBD1|TRBV5-1|15|TRBJ1-1|-
CASSLGGQPNTEAFF
TGCGCCAGCAGCTTGGGGGGACAGCCCAACACTGAAGCTTTCTTT
>-|TRBV6-5|16|TRBJ2-7|-
CASSYSLGHTSYEQYF
TGTGCCAGCAGTTACAGTCTCGGACATACCTCCTACGAGCAGTACTTC
>-|TRBV6-5|16|TRBJ1-6|-
CASSYGTNGPNSPLHF
TGTGCCAGCAGTTACGGGACAAATGGCCCAAATTCACCCCTCCACTTT
>TRBD1|TRBV7-9|14|TRBJ1-6|-
CASRGTGGDSPLHF
TGTGCCAGCAGGGGGACAGGGGGTGATTCACCCCTCCACTTT
>-|TRBV18|15|TRBJ1-2|-
CASSPPEGLAYGYTF
TGTGCCAGCTCACCACCGGAGGGTCTGGCCTATGGCTACACCTTC
>-|TRBV7-9|14|TRBJ1-6|once
CASSPTAPGATLHF
TGTGCCAGCAGCCCGACAGCCCCGGGCGCAACCCTCCACTTT
>TRBD1|TRBV2|13|TRBJ1-2|-
CASSEDRGYGYTF
TGTGCCAGCAGTGAGGACAGGGGATATGGCTACACCTTC
>-|TRBV6-5|13|TRBJ1-1|-
CASILHRNTEAFF
TGTGCCAGCATCTTACATCGGAACACTGAAGCTTTCTTT
>-|TRBV19|13|TRBJ2-2|-
CASSIEAAGELFF
TGTGCCAGTAGTATAGAGGCAGCCGGGGAGCTGTTTTTT
>TRBD2|TRBV6-2/TRBV6-3|14|TRBJ2-7|-
CASSRLAGPNEQYF
TGTGCCAGCAGCAGACTAGCGGGTCCCAACGAGCAGTACTTC
>-|TRBV6-5|13|TRBJ2-6|-
CASRLAALDVLTF
TGTGCCAGCAGACTAGCAGCCCTAGACGTCCTGACTTTC
>TRBD2|TRBV6-6|16|TRBJ2-7|-
CASSYDLGLAEYEQYF
TGTGCCAGCAGTTACGACCTGGGACTAGCAGAATACGAGCAGTACTTC
>-|TRBV6-5|14|TRBJ1-2|-
CASSYKREGYGYTF
TGTGCCAGCAGTTATAAGAGGGAGGGTTATGGCTACACCTTC
>-|TRBV5-1|14|TRBJ1-2|-
CASSLEYRDYGYTF
TGCGCCAGCAGCTTGGAGTACAGGGACTATGGCTACACCTTC
>TRBD1|TRBV12-5|14|TRBJ1-2|-
CASGWTGSNYGYTF
TGTGCTAGTGGGTGGACAGGATCAAACTATGGCTACACCTTC
>-|TRBV3-1/TRBV3-2|15|TRBJ1-5|-
CASSQGTYSNQPQHF
TGTGCCAGCAGCCAAGGGACATATAGCAATCAGCCCCAGCATTTT
>TRBD2|TRBV4-3|15|TRBJ2-3|-
CASSQGREGTDTQYF
TGCGCCAGCAGCCAAGGGCGGGAGGGCACAGATACGCAGTATTTT
>TRBD2|TRBV9|15|TRBJ2-3|-
CASSVGGLRTDTQYF
TGTGCCAGCAGCGTAGGGGGACTACGTACAGATACGCAGTATTTT
>-|TRBV5-4|13|TRBJ1-2|few
CASSSAGGWGYTF
TGTGCCAGCAGCTCGGCGGGGGGATGGGGCTACACCTTC
>TRBD1|TRBV5-1|17|TRBJ1-3|few
CASSLAGQALSGNTIYF
TGCGCCAGCAGCTTGGCCGGACAGGCCCTCTCTGGAAACACCATATATTTT
>-|TRBV6-4|19|TRBJ1-4|-
CASSNGLGTQPKANEKLFF
TGTGCCAGCAGTAACGGGCTGGGGACTCAGCCAAAGGCTAATGAAAAACTGTTTTTT
>TRBD2|TRBV4-1|15|TRBJ2-7|few
CASSRLAGASYEQYF
TGCGCCAGCAGCCGACTAGCGGGAGCCTCCTACGAGCAGTACTTC
>TRBD2|TRBV5-1|15|TRBJ2-5|-
CASRPRTRSDETQYF
TGCGCCAGCAGACCACGGACTAGGTCGGATGAGACCCAGTACTTC
>-|TRBV20-1|11|TRBJ2-5|-
CSANRQETQYF
TGCAGTGCTAATAGACAAGAGACCCAGTACTTC
>-|TRBV11-2|13|TRBJ2-3|few
CASSLEPRDTQYF
TGTGCCAGCAGCTTAGAGCCGAGGGATACGCAGTATTTT
>TRBD2|TRBV6-1|16|TRBJ2-1|-
CASSEGLAGDVNEQFF
TGTGCCAGCAGTGAAGGACTAGCGGGAGACGTGAATGAGCAGTTCTTC
>-|TRBV5-4|15|TRBJ1-6|few
CASSPVTGDNSPLHF
TGTGCCAGCAGCCCTGTGACAGGAGATAATTCACCCCTCCACTTT
>-|TRBV18|14|TRBJ1-2|-
CASSPGSGNYGYTF
TGTGCCAGCTCACCAGGCTCGGGTAACTATGGCTACACCTTC